Shown below are 7 T cell receptor beta chains from a single sample sequenced in a study of blood T cell repertoires in COVID-19. Using immunoSEQ multiplex PCR, the repertoire was profiled, and TCRdb retains in-frame clones only, with some absent. This repertoire shows about 150,000 clones, roughly 80% found once; its top ten account for 6.2%. The specimen was PBMCs or T cells enriched from blood (not recorded which). The receptors stem from a woman between 40 and 55 years old who had recovered from COVID-19.

J is TRBJ2-3 and V is TRBV6-4; TRBD2 might be the D (6 bases). CDR3 length: 14 residues. The ends were cut back, 6 bases at V and 1 base at J, with 11 bases in the middle. The germline V gene encodes CDR1 MRHNA and CDR2 SNTAGT. The CDR3 nucleotides read TGTGCCAGCAGCGGCTCTAGCGGCACAGATACGCAGTATTTT. Protein product: CASSGSSGTDTQYF.

This chain uses TRBV3-1 (or the pseudogene TRBV3-2) with TRBJ2-2, with D possibly TRBD2 on 6 matching bases. Trimming stripped 0 bases from V and 7 bases from J, with 12 bases between. CDR1 LGHDT and CDR2 YNNKEL come from the germline V gene (reference sequence). The CDR3 loop spans 15 amino acids. In DNA, the CDR3 is TGTGCCAGCAGCCAAGATCTACTAGCAGGCGGGGAGCTGTTTTTT. Amino acids: CASSQDLLAGGELFF.

V usage is TRBV5-1 and J usage is TRBJ2-1; D is perhaps TRBD2 (6 bases). The CDR3 consists of 15 residues. Germline lookup yields CDR1 SGHRS and CDR2 YFSETQ. Trimming took off 5 bases at V and 7 bases at J, with 19 bases between the two ends. The CDR3 DNA sequence: TGCGCCAGCAGTCCACCGCGGGGACGGCAAAATGAGCAGTTCTTC. It encodes CASSPPRGRQNEQFF.

This chain joins TRBV27 and TRBJ1-6; 9 bases map to TRBD1. This CDR3 comprises 16 residues. From germline, CDR1 is MNHEY and CDR2 SMNVEV (reference sequence). V was clipped by 4 bases and J by 4 bases; unmatched bases: 5. The CDR3: CASSSDGTGYNSPLHF. The CDR3 nucleotides read TGTGCCAGCAGTTCTGACGGGACAGGGTATAATTCACCCCTCCACTTT.

This clone appeared once. The V gene is TRBV4-2, the J gene TRBJ2-1, with D unclear. From germline, CDR1 is LGHNA and CDR2 YNFKEQ. V was clipped by 1 base and J by 8 bases, with 15 bases between them. CDR3 length: 15 residues. The CDR3 sequence is CASSQVSGASYEQFF. The DNA of the CDR3 is TGTGCCAGCAGCCAAGTATCGGGTGCCTCTTATGAGCAGTTCTTC.

J is TRBJ2-1 and V is TRBV9; weak D call: TRBD2 (6 bases). The germline CDR1 and CDR2 sequences are SGDLS and YYNGEE. Trimming took off 0 bases at V and 10 bases at J, with 23 bases between the two ends. The CDR3 is 17 amino acids. The CDR3 coding sequence is TGTGCCAGCAGCGTAGGGTCCAGTACCCTTCCGGGACTGGAGCAGTTCTTC. This codes for CASSVGSSTLPGLEQFF.

The chain links TRBV6-5 to TRBJ2-1, with D possibly matching TRBD2 (6 bases). The V gene's germline CDR1 is MNHEY and CDR2 SVGAGI. The CDR3 spans 13 residues. Deletions cut 5 bases from V and 9 bases from J, with 14 bases between. The CDR3 spells CASSTAGGPEQFF. The CDR3 coding sequence is TGTGCCAGCAGTACCGCCGGGGGTCCTGAGCAGTTCTTC.